This T cell receptor beta chain was obtained from a study of shared clonotypes between healthy human individuals (dated by TCRdb to about 2020). About the investigation overall: Two women and a few men aged 18 to 49 years were included in the cohort. Leukapheresis yielded between about 0.94 and 10 billion PBMCs per donor. To estimate repertoire size and how much clonotype sharing occurs between individuals, the study deeply sequenced the blood TCR repertoires of roughly 5 healthy adults. For each donor, CD4 naive and CD4 memory were each given three plates, CD8 naive was given two plates, and CD8 memory was given one plate. To increase sequencing depth and limit assay-specific biases, TCR repertoire library preparation and sequencing were carried out by different laboratories using diverse techniques. Study-wide findings and limitations: Compared with non-shared clonotypes, clonotypes shared by all four sorted-subset donors had higher generation probabilities. Because the study included a small number of donors, the genetic and exposure-history diversity represented was limited. Even with the large sequencing depth, rarefaction of the sorted-subset datasets indicated that sequencing was incomplete. Sharing across four donors was observed for approximately 5% of naive CD4, under 4% of naive CD8, 2% to 2.5% of memory CD4, and around 0.4% of memory CD8 clonotypes. Naive subsets generally had larger estimated clonotype richness than memory subsets did. Sampling was restricted to blood, and TCR repertoires in tissue are likely to differ from TCR repertoires in blood. Pairwise subsampling indicated that sequencing depth was expected to affect the degree of clonotype sharing among donors.

Details on this clone: Its antigen is still unknown. Base qualities are not provided; no much larger clone lies one nucleotide away. Other nucleotide sequences in the sample specify the same CDR3.

TCR CDR3 regions were amplified from genomic DNA by multiplex PCR using the deep immunoSEQ assay. For each cell subset, the extracted genomic DNA was distributed evenly across all wells of several immunoSEQ 96-well plates, and each plate served as one replicate. For sorted subsets, each replicate PCR was loaded with approximately 200 ng genomic DNA, equivalent to 30,000 to 35,000 T cell genomes. Purified libraries were measured with a Qubit 3.0 fluorometer, size-checked on a Bioanalyzer 2100, and measured again with the KAPA Library Quantification kit. Every immunoSEQ 96-well plate was sequenced on a dedicated single-read 150-cycle Illumina NextSeq 550 flow cell. Per the source publication's procedure: Because the immunoSEQ output included only junctional sequences and no quality scores, the filtering could not be the same as the filtering used for full-length reads. Sequences were annotated with PyIR, a Python wrapper for IgBLAST v1.9, and V/J genes and CDR3 were assigned using IMGT germline references. Reads with weak V/J assignments (E-value above 1e-6), missing CDR3, stop codons, out-of-frame junctions, or ambiguous translated residues were removed. A V3J clonotype was defined by an identical inferred V gene, J gene, and CDR3 amino acid sequence. The percentage overlap between two repertoires was calculated by dividing the number of shared unique clonotypes by the size of the smaller repertoire. RTK rarefaction, the Chao1 estimator, and Recon v2.1 estimates of unobserved clonotypes were used to assess repertoire richness. OLGA was used to compute generation probabilities for all TCRbeta clonotypes that the gDNA method yielded from a handful of donors. Here the immuneACCESS table is served through TCRdb, limited to in-frame sequences with V and J called. Missing clones are a known gap in these copies; in checked studies unresolved V genes cover under half, and the rest lacks a known reason. That table is the source of V, J and clone size, and D and trimming were worked out from the DNA. The sample table shows about 1 million clones, and more than 65% are seen once. Of the sample, approximately 1.5% is held by the ten largest clones.

The donors were healthy, HIV-negative adults with no recently reported acute infections or vaccinations. Every donor was a Caucasian adult residing in Nashville, Tennessee, USA. CD4+ T cells were enriched through magnetic negative selection, after which naive cells were positively selected on CD45RA and the remaining negative fraction served as the memory subset. After blood collection by leukapheresis, PBMCs were isolated using Ficoll-Histopaque density gradient centrifugation and then cryopreserved in the vapor phase of liquid nitrogen. Purity and quantity of every magnetically sorted T cell population were checked by analytical flow cytometry. From each sorted fraction, genomic DNA was isolated and quantified by UV absorbance on a Nanodrop 2000c. Inclusive of the bounding cysteine and phenylalanine, the CDR3 is 15 residues long. CDR3 DNA only is kept here, 45 bases in frame from base 1. The germline V gene encodes CDR1 SGHRS and CDR2 YFSETQ. Trimming takes 1 base from V and 0 bases from J, and the germline ends sit 5 bases apart.

This TCR was sampled from a man between 18 and 29 years old in good health. Sequenced material: memory CD4+ T cells sorted from blood. The label giving this sample's cell subset or site can be read as: CD45RA-negative fraction. The sequence links TRBV5-1 to TRBJ1-6; tentative D gene TRBD1, with 5 bases matching. Here is the DNA: TGCGCCAGCAGCTTGCAGGGCTCCTATAATTCACCCCTCCACTTT. It is translated as CASSLQGSYNSPLHF.